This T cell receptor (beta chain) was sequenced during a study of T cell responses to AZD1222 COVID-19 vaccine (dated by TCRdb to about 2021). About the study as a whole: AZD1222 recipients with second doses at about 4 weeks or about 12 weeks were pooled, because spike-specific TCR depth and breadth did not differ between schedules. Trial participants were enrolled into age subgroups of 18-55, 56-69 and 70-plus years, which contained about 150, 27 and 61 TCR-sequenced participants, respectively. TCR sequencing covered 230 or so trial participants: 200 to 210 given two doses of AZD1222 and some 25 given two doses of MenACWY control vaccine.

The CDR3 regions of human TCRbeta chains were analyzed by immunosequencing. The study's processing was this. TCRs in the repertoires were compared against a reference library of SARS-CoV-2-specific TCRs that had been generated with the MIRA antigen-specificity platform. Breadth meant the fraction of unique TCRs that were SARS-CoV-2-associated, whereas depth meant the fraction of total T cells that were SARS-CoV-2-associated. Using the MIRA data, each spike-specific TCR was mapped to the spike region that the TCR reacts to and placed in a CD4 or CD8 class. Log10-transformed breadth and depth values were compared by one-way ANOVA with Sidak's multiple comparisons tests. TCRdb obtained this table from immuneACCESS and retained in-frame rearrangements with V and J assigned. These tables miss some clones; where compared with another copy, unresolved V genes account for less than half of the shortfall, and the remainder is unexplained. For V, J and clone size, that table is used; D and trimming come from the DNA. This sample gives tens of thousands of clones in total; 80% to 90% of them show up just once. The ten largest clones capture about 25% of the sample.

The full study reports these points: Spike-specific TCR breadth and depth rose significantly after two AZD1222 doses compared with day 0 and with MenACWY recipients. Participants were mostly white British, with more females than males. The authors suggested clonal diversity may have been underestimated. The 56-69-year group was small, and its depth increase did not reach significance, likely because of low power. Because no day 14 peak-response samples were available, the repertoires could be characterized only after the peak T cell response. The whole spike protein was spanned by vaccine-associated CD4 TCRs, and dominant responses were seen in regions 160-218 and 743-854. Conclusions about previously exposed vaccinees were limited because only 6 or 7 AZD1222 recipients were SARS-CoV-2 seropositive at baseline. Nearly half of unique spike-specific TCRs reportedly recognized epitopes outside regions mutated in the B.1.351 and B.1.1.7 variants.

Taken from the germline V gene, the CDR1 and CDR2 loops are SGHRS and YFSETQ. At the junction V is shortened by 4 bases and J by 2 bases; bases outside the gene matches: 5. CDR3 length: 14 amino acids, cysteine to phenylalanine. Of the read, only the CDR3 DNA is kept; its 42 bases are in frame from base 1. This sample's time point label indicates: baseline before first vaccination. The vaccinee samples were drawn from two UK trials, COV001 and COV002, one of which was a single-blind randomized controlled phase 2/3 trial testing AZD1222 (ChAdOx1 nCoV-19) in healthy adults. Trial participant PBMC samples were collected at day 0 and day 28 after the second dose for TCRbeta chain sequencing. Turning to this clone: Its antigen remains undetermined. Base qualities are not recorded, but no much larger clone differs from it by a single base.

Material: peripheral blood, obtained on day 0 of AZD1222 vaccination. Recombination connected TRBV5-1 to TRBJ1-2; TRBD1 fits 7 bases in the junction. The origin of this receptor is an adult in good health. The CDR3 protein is CASSPSQGNYGYTF. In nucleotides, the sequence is TGCGCCAGCAGCCCATCACAGGGGAACTATGGCTACACCTTC. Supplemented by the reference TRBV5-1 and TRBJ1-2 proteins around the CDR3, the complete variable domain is KAGVTQTPRYLIKTRGQQVTLSCSPISGHRSVSWYQQTPGQGLQFLFEYFSETQRNKGNFPGRFSGRQFSNSRSEMNVSTLELGDSALYLCASSPSQGNYGYTFGSGTRLTVV.